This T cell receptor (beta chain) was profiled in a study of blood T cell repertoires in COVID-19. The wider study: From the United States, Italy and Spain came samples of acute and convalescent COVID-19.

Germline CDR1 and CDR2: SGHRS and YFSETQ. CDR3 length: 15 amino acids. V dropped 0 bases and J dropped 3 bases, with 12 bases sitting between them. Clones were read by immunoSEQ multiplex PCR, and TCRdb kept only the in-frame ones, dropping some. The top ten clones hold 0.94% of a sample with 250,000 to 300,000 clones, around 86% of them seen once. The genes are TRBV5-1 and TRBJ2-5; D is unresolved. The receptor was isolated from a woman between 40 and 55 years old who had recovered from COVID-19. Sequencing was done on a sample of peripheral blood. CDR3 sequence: CASSLAESRKETQYF. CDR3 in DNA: TGCGCCAGCAGCTTGGCCGAGTCGAGAAAAGAGACCCAGTACTTC.